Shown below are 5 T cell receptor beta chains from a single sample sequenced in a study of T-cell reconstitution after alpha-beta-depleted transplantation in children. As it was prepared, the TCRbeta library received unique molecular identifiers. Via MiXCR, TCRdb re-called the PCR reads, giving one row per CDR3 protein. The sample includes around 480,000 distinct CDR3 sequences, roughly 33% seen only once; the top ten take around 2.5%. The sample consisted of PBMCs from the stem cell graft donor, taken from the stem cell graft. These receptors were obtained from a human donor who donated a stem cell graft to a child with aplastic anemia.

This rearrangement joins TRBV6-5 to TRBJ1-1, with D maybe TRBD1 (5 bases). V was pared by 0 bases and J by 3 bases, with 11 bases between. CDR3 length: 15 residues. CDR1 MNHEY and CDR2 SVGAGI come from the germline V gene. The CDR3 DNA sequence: TGTGCCAGCAGTTACTCATCCAGGGTCGACACTGAAGCTTTCTTT. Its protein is CASSYSSRVDTEAFF.

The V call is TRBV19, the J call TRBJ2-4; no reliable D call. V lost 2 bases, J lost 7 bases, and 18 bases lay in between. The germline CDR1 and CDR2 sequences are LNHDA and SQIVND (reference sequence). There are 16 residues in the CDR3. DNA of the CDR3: TGTGCCAGTAGTATAAGTGCTGCGGCAGTCCCGAACATTCAGTACTTC. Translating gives CASSISAAAVPNIQYF.

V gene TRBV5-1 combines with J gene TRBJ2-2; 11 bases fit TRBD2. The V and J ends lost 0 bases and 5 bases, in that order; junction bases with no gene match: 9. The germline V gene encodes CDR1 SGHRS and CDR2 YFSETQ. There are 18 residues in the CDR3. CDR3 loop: CASSLEVSGRAGTGELFF. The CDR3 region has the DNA TGCGCCAGCAGCTTGGAAGTTAGCGGGAGGGCCGGAACCGGGGAGCTGTTTTTT. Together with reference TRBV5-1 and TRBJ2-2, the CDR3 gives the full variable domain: KAGVTQTPRYLIKTRGQQVTLSCSPISGHRSVSWYQQTPGQGLQFLFEYFSETQRNKGNFPGRFSGRQFSNSRSEMNVSTLELGDSALYLCASSLEVSGRAGTGELFFGEGSRLTVL.

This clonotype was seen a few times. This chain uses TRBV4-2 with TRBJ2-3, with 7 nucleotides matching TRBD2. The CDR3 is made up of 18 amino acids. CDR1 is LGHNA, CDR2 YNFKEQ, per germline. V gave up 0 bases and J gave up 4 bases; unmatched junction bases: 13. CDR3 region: CASSQDQVAGVRPDTQYF. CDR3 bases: TGTGCCAGCAGCCAAGATCAGGTCGCGGGAGTAAGGCCAGATACGCAGTATTTT.

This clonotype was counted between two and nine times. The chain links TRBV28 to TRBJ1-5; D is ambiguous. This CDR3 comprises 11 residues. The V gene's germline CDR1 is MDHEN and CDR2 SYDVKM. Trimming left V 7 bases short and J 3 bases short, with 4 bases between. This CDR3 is CASNDNQPQHF. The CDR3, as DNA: TGTGCCAGCAATGACAATCAGCCCCAGCATTTT. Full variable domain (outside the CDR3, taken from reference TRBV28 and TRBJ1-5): DVKVTQSSRYLVKRTGEKVFLECVQDMDHENMFWYRQDPGLGLRLIYFSYDVKMKEKGDIPEGYSVSREKKERFSLILESASTNQTSMYLCASNDNQPQHFGDGTRLSIL.